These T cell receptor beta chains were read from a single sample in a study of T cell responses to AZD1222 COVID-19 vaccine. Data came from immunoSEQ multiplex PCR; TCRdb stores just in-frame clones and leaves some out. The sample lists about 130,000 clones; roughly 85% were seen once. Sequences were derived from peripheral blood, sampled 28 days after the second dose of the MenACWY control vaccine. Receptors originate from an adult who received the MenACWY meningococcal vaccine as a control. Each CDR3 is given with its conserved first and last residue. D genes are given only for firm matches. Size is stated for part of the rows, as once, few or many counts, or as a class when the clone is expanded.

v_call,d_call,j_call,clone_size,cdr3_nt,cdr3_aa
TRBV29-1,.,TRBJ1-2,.,TGCAGCGTTGGTGGGGGACAAATAGGCTATGGCTACACCTTC,CSVGGGQIGYGYTF
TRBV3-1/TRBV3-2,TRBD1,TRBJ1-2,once,TGTGCCAGCAGCCACCAGGGGGCGCGGGGACGAGACGGCTACACCTTC,CASSHQGARGRDGYTF
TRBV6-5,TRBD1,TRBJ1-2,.,TGTGCCAGTGGGACACTAACAGGGGGAAACTATGGCTACACCTTC,CASGTLTGGNYGYTF
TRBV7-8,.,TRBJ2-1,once,TGTGCCAGCAGCTTAGGGGGGTCTTTATTGAGTAATGAGCAGTTCTTC,CASSLGGSLLSNEQFF
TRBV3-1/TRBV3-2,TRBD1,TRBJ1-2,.,TGTGCCAGCAAACCGGGACAGACTTCCTATGGCTACACCTTC,CASKPGQTSYGYTF
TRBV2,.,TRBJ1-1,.,TGTGCCAGCAGTGACAGAATCAGGAACACTGAAGCTTTCTTT,CASSDRIRNTEAFF
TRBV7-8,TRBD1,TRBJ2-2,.,TGTGCCAGCAGCTCAGGGACAGACACCGGGGAGCTGTTTTTT,CASSSGTDTGELFF
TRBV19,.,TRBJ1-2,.,TGTGCCAGTAGTGTTCAGGGGAGGGGTGGCTACACCTTC,CASSVQGRGGYTF
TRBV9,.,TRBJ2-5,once,TGTGCCAGCAGCCCAGTGGGGGGGCGGGTAGAGACCCAGTACTTC,CASSPVGGRVETQYF
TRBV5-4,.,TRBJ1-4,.,TGTGCCAGCAGCGCCGGGGGTGAGGTGGGGGAAAAACTGTTTTTT,CASSAGGEVGEKLFF
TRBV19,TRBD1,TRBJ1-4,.,TGTGCCAGTACCACAACCGGGACAGGGGGCCTTTGGCTGTTTTTT,CASTTTGTGGLWLFF
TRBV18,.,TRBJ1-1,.,TGTGCCAGCTCACCCATAGACACCCAGAACACTGAAGCTTTCTTT,CASSPIDTQNTEAFF
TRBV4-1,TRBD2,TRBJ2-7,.,TGCGCCAGCAGCCAACCCGGACTAGCGAAATACGAGCAGTACTTC,CASSQPGLAKYEQYF
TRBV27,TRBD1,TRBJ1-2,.,TGTGCCAGCAGTTCCCTGGGACAGTTTCGGGGAGGCTACACCTTC,CASSSLGQFRGGYTF
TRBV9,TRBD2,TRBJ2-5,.,TGTGCCAGCAGCGTCTCTAGCGGGATTGAGGAGACCCAGTACTTC,CASSVSSGIEETQYF
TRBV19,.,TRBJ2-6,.,TGTGCCAGTAGTAGCCGGGGCGACTCTGGGGCCAACGTCCTGACTTTC,CASSSRGDSGANVLTF
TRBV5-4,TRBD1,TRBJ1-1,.,TGTGCCAGCAGCCGTGAACAGGGGTCGAGGGAAGCTTTCTTT,CASSREQGSREAFF
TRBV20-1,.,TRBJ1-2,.,TGCAGTGCTAGAGAGGGCTACACCTTC,CSAREGYTF